The T cell receptor (beta chain) under discussion was sequenced for a study of type 1 and type 2 diabetes patients. Study-level background: The cohort mixed type 1 diabetes, type 2 diabetes and nondiabetic donors. CD4+ or CD8+ T cells were positively selected from PBMCs with microbeads.

Details on this clonotype: Mismatch with germline at one junction end may stem from a read error.

Amplification started from genomic DNA. The TCR beta CDR3 region was amplified using 30 forward and 13 reverse primers. From the multiplex PCR reads, TCRdb called clonotypes with MiXCR, one entry per CDR3 protein. The sample has 250,000 to 300,000 distinct CDR3 sequences, more than 40% seen once. The CDR3 sequence is 17 residues long. CDR1 is MNHNY and CDR2 is SVGAGI in the germline V gene (reference sequence). The TCR sequence derives from a man younger than 30 with type 2 diabetes. The sequenced sample was peripheral blood mononuclear cells (PBMCs). The chain has TRBV6-6 and TRBJ2-4, with D perhaps assigned TRBD1 or TRBD2 (5 bases each). The CDR3 is CASSYGAVILAKDIQYF. The CDR3 coding sequence is TGTGCCAGCAGTTACGGGGCAGTTATTCTAGCCAAAGACATTCAGTACTTC.